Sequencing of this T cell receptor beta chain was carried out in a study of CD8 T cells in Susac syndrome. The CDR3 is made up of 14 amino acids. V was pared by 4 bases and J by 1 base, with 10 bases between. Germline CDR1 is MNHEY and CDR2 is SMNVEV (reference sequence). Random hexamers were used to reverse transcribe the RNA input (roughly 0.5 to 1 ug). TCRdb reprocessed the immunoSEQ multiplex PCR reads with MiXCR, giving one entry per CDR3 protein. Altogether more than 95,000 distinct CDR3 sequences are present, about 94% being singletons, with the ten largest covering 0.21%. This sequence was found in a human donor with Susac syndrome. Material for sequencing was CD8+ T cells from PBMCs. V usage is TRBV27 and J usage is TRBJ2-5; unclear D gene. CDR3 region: CASSSTRTQETQYF. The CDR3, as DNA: TGTGCCAGCAGTTCGACTCGGACCCAAGAGACCCAGTACTTC.